Reported below is one T cell receptor beta chain. What it binds is not known. PCR was performed a second time for about 7 to 11 cycles using a sample-barcoded 5' primer and a J-beta primer mix. MiXCR, run by TCRdb on the 5' RACE reads, gives a single entry per CDR3 protein. The sample shows fewer than 2 million distinct CDR3 sequences, approximately 40% of them seen only once. The data are from a study of blood T cells in healthy people across ages. Germline CDR1 and CDR2: SGHTS and YDEGEE. This CDR3 spans 16 amino acids. Between the trimmed V and J ends, which lost 3 bases and 5 bases, there was a span of 19 bases. Study-wide findings and caveats: It was held that diversity estimates obtained from one million T cells represented underestimates.

The receptor comes from a human donor in good health. The gene calls are TRBV5-8 and TRBJ2-3; TRBD2 might be the D (6 bases). Sequenced sample: blood. The CDR3 coding sequence is TGTGCCAGCAGCTCCATCGGGGGACCTCCGAGAGATACGCAGTATTTT. Residues: CASSSIGGPPRDTQYF.